This T cell receptor beta chain comes out of a study of pediatric ulcerative colitis (dated by TCRdb to between 2018 and 2021). At the level of the whole study: Among the ulcerative colitis patients, several had pancolitis and two had left-sided colitis, and histology in every patient was consistent with ulcerative colitis. Nine newly diagnosed, treatment-naive pediatric ulcerative colitis patients and four non-IBD control children each provided paired blood and rectal samples. Using the Pediatric Ulcerative Colitis Activity Index, a couple of patients were classed as having mild disease, several as having moderate disease and three as having acute severe colitis. The investigation overall reported the following: For technical reasons, blood samples from a couple of patients gave substantially fewer templates, and these samples were excluded from the blood-rectal overlap analysis. Rectal repertoire features separated controls, mild-moderate and acute severe colitis patients; acute severe colitis showed reduced rectal diversity due to clonal expansions. Blood-derived T cells may have been included in the rectal pinch biopsies, particularly in patients with overt colitis. Two rectal CDR3 clonotypes were detected in all ulcerative colitis patients and were not detected in any of the controls. Significantly higher autologous blood-rectal clonal overlap was found in ulcerative colitis patients than in controls, which suggested increased T cell trafficking to inflamed tissue. The healthy control group was small, with only a handful of individuals. Repertoires were derived from total lymphocyte DNA, so rare subsets such as regulatory T cells may have patterns not reflected.

The cysteine opens and the phenylalanine closes a CDR3 of 11 amino acids. Here the CDR3 DNA is all that survives: 33 bases in frame from base 1. V and J are truncated by 0 bases and 8 bases respectively, leaving an intervening sequence of 4 bases. Sequences SGHTA (CDR1) and FQGNSA (CDR2) are obtained from the germline V gene. Using the immunoSEQ TRB Survey service, rearranged CDR3 beta regions were amplified from genomic DNA with multiplex V and J primers. To keep sequencing depth equal across samples, survey-level depth of up to 500,000 reads per sample was applied. The libraries were purified and pooled, then sequenced using Illumina technology. The published analysis was carried out like this. Productive clonality, sample overlap, pairwise scatters, CDR3 beta length, V/D/J gene usage and productiveness were all assessed with the immunoSEQ online tools. Calculated diversity was defined as the number of unique rearrangements divided by total templates times 100, and Shannon and Simpson indices were additionally computed. Principal component analysis was performed on Z-score normalized data with the R prcomp function and the ggbiplot package. Morisita's index was used to measure clonal overlap between blood and rectum within each subject. Entries here come from immuneACCESS through TCRdb and include only in-frame sequences with V and J called. Some clones fail to appear in such tables; in the studies checked, an unresolved V gene covers under half of the shortfall, and the cause of the remainder is unknown. V and J calls plus clone size are reproduced from that table; the DNA served to infer D and trimming. The table for this sample lists some 25,000 clones; 65% to 80% of them were counted only once. The ten most abundant clones make up roughly 7.6% of the sample.

Remarks on this clone: There is no known antigen for this receptor. No much larger clone exists at a distance of one base, and base qualities are not known.

One to two pinch biopsies were taken from the rectum for research during colonoscopy. Before the diagnostic colonoscopy, none of the ulcerative colitis patients had been given immunosuppressive medication. Rectal biopsies were digested with proteinase K before DNA isolation. The Wizard kit (Promega) was used to extract genomic DNA from the blood and intestinal samples. The sequencing sample was made of gut tissue. The sequence came from a boy younger than 18 with severe ulcerative colitis. The sequence joins TRBV7-2 to TRBJ1-1; the D gene cannot be named for sure. The encoded CDR3 is CASSLAIEAFF. The nucleotides read TGTGCCAGCAGCTTAGCAATCGAAGCTTTCTTT.